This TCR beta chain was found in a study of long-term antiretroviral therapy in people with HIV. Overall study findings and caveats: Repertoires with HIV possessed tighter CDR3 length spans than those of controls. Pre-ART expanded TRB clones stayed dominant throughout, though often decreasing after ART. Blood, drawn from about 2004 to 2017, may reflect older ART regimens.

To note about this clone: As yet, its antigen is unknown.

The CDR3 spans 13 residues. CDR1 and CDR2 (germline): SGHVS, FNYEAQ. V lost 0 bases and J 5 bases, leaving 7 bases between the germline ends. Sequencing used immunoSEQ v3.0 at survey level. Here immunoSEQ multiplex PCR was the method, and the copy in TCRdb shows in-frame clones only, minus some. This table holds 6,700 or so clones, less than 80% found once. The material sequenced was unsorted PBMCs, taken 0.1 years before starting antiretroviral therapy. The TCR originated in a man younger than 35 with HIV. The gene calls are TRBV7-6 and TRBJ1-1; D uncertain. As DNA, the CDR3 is TGTGCCAGCAGCTTAGCGAGCGGTACTGAAGCTTTCTTT. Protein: CASSLASGTEAFF.